The T cell receptor (beta chain) under discussion was sequenced for a study of T cell responses to AZD1222 COVID-19 vaccine (dated by TCRdb to the early 2020s). For the wider study: A total of 230 to 250 trial participants underwent TCR sequencing, of whom 207 had received two doses of AZD1222 and about 26 had received two doses of the MenACWY control vaccine. Trial participants were enrolled into age subgroups of 18-55, 56-69 and 70-plus years, which contained 148, 28 and 57 TCR-sequenced participants, respectively. Results the study describes overall, beyond this receptor: Reportedly, close to half of the unique spike-specific TCRs recognized epitopes lying outside the regions that are mutated in the B.1.351 and B.1.1.7 variants. In the small 56-69-year group, the increase in depth fell short of significance, most likely because of low power. Most participants were white British and females outnumbered males, and the authors suggested that clonal diversity may have been underestimated. Conclusions about previously exposed vaccinees are limited because only five to seven AZD1222 recipients were SARS-CoV-2 seropositive at baseline. A significant rise in spike-specific TCR breadth and depth was observed after two AZD1222 doses relative to day 0 and relative to MenACWY recipients. Because no samples from the day 14 peak response were available, repertoires could be characterized only after the peak T cell response. The whole spike protein was spanned by vaccine-associated CD4 TCRs, and dominant responses were seen in regions 160-218 and 743-854.

CDR1 and CDR2 are read off the germline V gene as MDHEN and SYDVKM. Between the V and J ends, shortened by 4 bases and 5 bases respectively, the junction contains 11 bases. The cysteine opens and the phenylalanine closes a CDR3 of 13 amino acids. Only the CDR3 portion is preserved as DNA: 39 bases, with reading frame beginning at the first base. The time point tag for this specimen amounts to: about 28 days (+/-7) after the second vaccine dose. AZD1222 recipients whose second dose came at about 4 weeks and those whose second dose came at about 12 weeks were combined into one group, since spike-specific TCR depth and breadth did not differ between the two schedules. Vaccinee samples came from UK trials COV001 and COV002, including a single-blind randomized controlled phase 2/3 trial of AZD1222 (ChAdOx1 nCoV-19) in healthy adults. For TCRbeta chain sequencing, PBMC samples from trial participants were taken at day 0 and at day 28 after the second dose.

The CDR3 regions of human TCRbeta chains were analyzed by immunosequencing. The source study handled its data this way. TCRs in the repertoires were compared against a reference library of SARS-CoV-2-specific TCRs that had been generated with the MIRA antigen-specificity platform. Breadth was defined as the fraction of unique TCRs that were SARS-CoV-2-associated, and depth was defined as the fraction of total T cells that were SARS-CoV-2-associated. Using the MIRA data, every spike-specific TCR was mapped to the spike region that the TCR reacted to and assigned to either a CD4 or a CD8 class. Log10-transformed breadth and depth values were compared by one-way ANOVA with Sidak's multiple comparisons tests. The immuneACCESS repertoire file appears here via TCRdb, limited to in-frame rearrangements. These files lack a portion of the clones; in checked studies, under half of the deficit traces to unresolved V genes, and the cause of the others is not known. V and J calls and clone size follow that table, whereas D and trimming were derived from the DNA. This sample comprises more than 65,000 clones, around 85% of them detected only once. Roughly 3.6% of the sample comes from the top ten.

In regard to this clone: Its antigen is currently not known. Base qualities are not provided; no much larger clone lies one nucleotide away.

The sequence is built from TRBV28 and TRBJ2-5, with TRBD1 tentatively as D gene (5 bases match). The receptor was derived from an adult who received the AZD1222 COVID-19 vaccine. The source was peripheral blood, collected 28 days after the second AZD1222 dose. For the CDR3, the sequence is CASSSQGRETQYF. The nucleotides read TGTGCCAGCAGTTCCCAGGGTCGGGAGACCCAGTACTTC.